The table lists the clone carrying this T cell receptor beta chain with a count of one. This CDR3 fails to terminate in the conserved phenylalanine or tryptophan, so it likely reflects a read error. No DNA is shown, since the ends of the CDR3 on it are uncertain; the CDR3 is the one TCRdb lists. The CDR3 comprises 10 residues, both ends counted. Germline loops: CDR1 MNHEY, CDR2 SVGAGI. This entry comes from a study of control samples from healthy donors and cancer patients. Libraries were prepared by immunoSEQ multiplex PCR; TCRdb keeps only in-frame clonotypes and omits some of them. This table has 70,000 to 75,000 clones, 85% to 90% appearing once.

The sequenced sample was PBMCs. V is TRBV6-5 and J is TRBJ1-1. This receptor was obtained from a man aged 55 to 70 with lung cancer. The chain's CDR3 is CASSYGTHGN.